Shown below are 7 T cell receptor beta chains from a single sample sequenced in a study of somatic mutations in cytotoxic T cells in rheumatoid arthritis (dated by TCRdb to 2016 to 2017). Receptor libraries were prepared by the immunoSEQ multiplex PCR assay. In TCRdb, the immuneACCESS table is reduced to in-frame sequences with V and J assigned. These tables do not hold every clone; where another copy was compared, an unresolved V gene accounts for under half, and the others remain unexplained. This sample lists 6,800 or so clones; approximately 86% were detected once. Around a sixth of the sample comes from the top ten. Specimen: CD8+ T cells sorted from blood. Receptors originate from a man aged 40-55 years with rheumatoid arthritis.

This chain joins TRBV27 and TRBJ2-1; possibly TRBD1 for D (7 bases). Trimming shortened V by 6 bases and J by 4 bases, and 19 bases separated the two germline ends. The CDR3 spans 16 residues. Germline-derived CDR1 and CDR2 are MNHEY and SMNVEV (reference sequence). CDR3 DNA sequence: TGTGCCAGCAGCCCAGCAGGGGGGCGTTCTTACAATGAGCAGTTCTTC. As protein: CASSPAGGRSYNEQFF.

The J gene is TRBJ1-6, the V gene TRBV7-6; D is uncertain. V lost 1 base and J 10 bases, leaving 20 bases between the germline ends. Per the germline V gene, CDR1 is SGHVS and CDR2 is FNYEAQ. The length of the CDR3 is 17 residues. The CDR3 region is CASSLDTPGPGRSPLHF. The CDR3 nucleotides read TGTGCCAGCAGCTTAGATACCCCCGGACCGGGGAGGTCACCCCTCCACTTT.

The chain has TRBV4-1 and TRBJ1-5; 9 positions agree with TRBD1. The germline V gene has CDR1 MGHRA and CDR2 YSYEKL. The CDR3 consists of 15 residues. V was pared by 4 bases and J by 4 bases, with 5 bases of the junction left unmatched. The CDR3 is CASSPDGTGNQPQHF. CDR3 in DNA: TGCGCCAGCAGCCCCGACGGGACAGGGAATCAGCCCCAGCATTTT.

This chain joins TRBV7-9 and TRBJ1-2; D uncertain. V was pared by 6 bases and J by 9 bases, with 14 bases between. This CDR3 has 12 amino acids. Per the germline V gene, CDR1 is SEHNR and CDR2 is FQNEAQ (reference sequence). The CDR3 DNA reads as TGTGCCAGCAGTGGAGGGAGGGAAAGCTACACCTTC. Protein product: CASSGGRESYTF.

The J gene is TRBJ2-1, the V gene TRBV27, with 14 bases that match TRBD2. The germline CDR1 and CDR2 sequences are MNHEY and SMNVEV (reference sequence). This CDR3 region has 15 residues. The trim removed 5 bases at V and 6 bases at J, leaving 3 bases unmatched. CDR3 residues: CASSLGLAGGNEQFF. The CDR3, as DNA: TGTGCCAGCAGTCTAGGACTAGCGGGGGGCAATGAGCAGTTCTTC.

This chain joins TRBV5-1 and TRBJ2-7; TRBD1 agrees at 7 bases. The V segment lost 1 base and the J segment 7 bases; nucleotides outside the gene matches: 11. CDR1 and CDR2 (germline): SGHRS, YFSETQ. The CDR3 consists of 15 residues. CDR3 sequence: CASSLSSGGKEEQYF. The CDR3 DNA reads as TGCGCCAGCAGCTTGTCCTCAGGGGGTAAGGAGGAGCAGTACTTC.

DNA for the CDR3: TGTGCCAGCAGCCCACAAGGGACAGGTCTCTATGGCTACACCTTC. This encodes CASSPQGTGLYGYTF. The rearrangement uses TRBV7-9 and TRBJ1-2; 8 bases align to TRBD1. This CDR3 is built from 15 residues. The germline V gene encodes CDR1 SEHNR and CDR2 FQNEAQ (reference sequence). V gave up 5 bases and J gave up 4 bases; unmatched junction bases: 9.